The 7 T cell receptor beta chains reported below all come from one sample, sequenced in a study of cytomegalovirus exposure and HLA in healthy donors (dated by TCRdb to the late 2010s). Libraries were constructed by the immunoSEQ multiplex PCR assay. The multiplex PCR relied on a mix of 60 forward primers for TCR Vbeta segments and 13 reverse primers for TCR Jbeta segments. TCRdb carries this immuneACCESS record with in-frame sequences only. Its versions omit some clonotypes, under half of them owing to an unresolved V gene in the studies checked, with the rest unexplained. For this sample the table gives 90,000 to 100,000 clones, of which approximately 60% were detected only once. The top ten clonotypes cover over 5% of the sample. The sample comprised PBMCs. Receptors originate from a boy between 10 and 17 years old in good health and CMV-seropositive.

The CDR3 DNA reads as TGTGCCAGTAGTACAATGAGGAACACTGAAGCTTTCTTT. Protein product: CASSTMRNTEAFF. The V gene is TRBV19, the J gene TRBJ1-1; D remains ambiguous. Between the trimmed V and J ends, which lost 4 bases and 1 base, there was a span of 7 bases. Germline CDR1 is LNHDA and CDR2 is SQIVND (reference sequence). The CDR3 length is 13 residues.

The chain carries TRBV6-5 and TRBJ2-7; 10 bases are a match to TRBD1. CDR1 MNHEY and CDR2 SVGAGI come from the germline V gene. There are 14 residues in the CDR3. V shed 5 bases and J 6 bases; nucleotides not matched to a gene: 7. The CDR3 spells CASSLAGTGAEQYF. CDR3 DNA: TGTGCCAGCAGTCTCGCCGGGACAGGGGCCGAGCAGTACTTC.

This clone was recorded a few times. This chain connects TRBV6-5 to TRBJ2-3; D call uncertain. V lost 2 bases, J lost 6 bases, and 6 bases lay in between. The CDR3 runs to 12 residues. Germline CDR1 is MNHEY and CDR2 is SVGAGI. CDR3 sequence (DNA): TGTGCCAGCAGTTACACCGGGGATACGCAGTATTTT. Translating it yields CASSYTGDTQYF.

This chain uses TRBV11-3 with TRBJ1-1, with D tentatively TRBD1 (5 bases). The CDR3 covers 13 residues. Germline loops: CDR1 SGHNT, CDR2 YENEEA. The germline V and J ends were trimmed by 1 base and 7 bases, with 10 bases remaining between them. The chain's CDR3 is CASSLGPGIEAFF. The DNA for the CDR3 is TGTGCCAGCAGCTTAGGTCCAGGGATTGAAGCTTTCTTT.

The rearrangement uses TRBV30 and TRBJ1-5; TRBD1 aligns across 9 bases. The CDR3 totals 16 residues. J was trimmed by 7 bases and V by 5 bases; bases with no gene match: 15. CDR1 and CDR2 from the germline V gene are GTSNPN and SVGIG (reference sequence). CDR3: CAWGGGTGLLGQPQHF. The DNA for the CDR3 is TGTGCCTGGGGAGGCGGGACAGGGTTGTTGGGGCAGCCCCAGCATTTT.

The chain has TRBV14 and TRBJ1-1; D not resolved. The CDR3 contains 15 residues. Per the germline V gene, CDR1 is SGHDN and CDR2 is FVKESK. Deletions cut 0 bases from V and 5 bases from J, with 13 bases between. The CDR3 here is CASSQEGGLATEAFF. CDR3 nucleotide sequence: TGTGCCAGCAGCCAAGAGGGAGGGCTGGCAACTGAAGCTTTCTTT.

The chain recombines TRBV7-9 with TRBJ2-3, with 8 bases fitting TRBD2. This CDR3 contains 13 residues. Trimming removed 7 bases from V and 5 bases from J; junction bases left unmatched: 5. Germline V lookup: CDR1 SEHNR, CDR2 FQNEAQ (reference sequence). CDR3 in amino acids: CASTGGAQDTQYF. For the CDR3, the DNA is TGTGCCAGCACCGGGGGGGCCCAAGATACGCAGTATTTT.